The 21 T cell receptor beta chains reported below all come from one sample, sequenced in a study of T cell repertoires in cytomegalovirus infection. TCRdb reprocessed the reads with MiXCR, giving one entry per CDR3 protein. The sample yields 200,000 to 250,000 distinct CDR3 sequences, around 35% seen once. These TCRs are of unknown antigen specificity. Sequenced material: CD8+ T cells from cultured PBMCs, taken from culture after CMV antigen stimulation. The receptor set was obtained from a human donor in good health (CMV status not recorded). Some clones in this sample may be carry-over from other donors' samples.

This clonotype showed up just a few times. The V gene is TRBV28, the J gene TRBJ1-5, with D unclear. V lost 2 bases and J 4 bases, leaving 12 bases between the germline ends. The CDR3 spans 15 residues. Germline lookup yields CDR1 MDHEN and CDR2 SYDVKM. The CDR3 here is CASSLEVSANQPQHF. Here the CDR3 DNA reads TGTGCCAGCAGTTTAGAAGTTAGCGCAAATCAGCCCCAGCATTTT.

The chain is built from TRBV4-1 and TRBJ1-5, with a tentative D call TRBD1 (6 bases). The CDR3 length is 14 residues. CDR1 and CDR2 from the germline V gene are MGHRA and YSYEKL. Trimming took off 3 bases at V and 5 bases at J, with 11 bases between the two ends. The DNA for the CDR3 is TGCGCCAGCAGCCACCAATACAGGGATCAGCCCCAGCATTTT. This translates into CASSHQYRDQPQHF.

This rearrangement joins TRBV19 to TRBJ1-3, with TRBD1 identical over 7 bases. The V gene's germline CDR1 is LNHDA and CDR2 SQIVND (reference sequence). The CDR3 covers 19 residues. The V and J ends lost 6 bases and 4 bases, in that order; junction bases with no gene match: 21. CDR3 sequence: CASSPPEGQRRTHGNTIYF. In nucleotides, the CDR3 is TGTGCCAGTAGCCCCCCCGAGGGACAGCGAAGGACCCACGGAAACACCATATATTTT.

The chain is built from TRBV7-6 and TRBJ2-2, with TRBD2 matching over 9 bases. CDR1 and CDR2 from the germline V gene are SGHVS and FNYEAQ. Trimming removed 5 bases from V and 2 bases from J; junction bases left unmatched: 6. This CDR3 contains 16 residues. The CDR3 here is CASSITSGPNTGELFF. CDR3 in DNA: TGTGCCAGCAGCATAACTAGCGGGCCTAACACCGGGGAGCTGTTTTTT.

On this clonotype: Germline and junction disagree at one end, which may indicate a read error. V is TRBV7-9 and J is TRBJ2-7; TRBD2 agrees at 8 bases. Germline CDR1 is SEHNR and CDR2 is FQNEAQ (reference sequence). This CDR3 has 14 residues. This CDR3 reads CASSFETSAYDQYF. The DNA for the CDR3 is TGTGCCAGCAGCTTTGAGACTAGCGCTTACGATCAGTACTTC. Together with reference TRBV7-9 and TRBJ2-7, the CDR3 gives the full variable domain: DTGVSQNPRHKITKRGQNVTFRCDPISEHNRLYWYRQTLGQGPEFLTYFQNEAQLEKSRLLSDRFSAERPKGSFSTLEIQRTEQGDSAMYLCASSFETSAYDQYFGPGTRLTVT.

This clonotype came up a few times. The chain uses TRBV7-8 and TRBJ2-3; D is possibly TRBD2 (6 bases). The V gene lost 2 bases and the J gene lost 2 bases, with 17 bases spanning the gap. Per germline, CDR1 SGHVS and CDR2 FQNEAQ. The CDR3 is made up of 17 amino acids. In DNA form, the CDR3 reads TGTGCCAGCAGCTTACTCCTGGGAAGGACTACCACAGATACGCAGTATTTT. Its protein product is CASSLLLGRTTTDTQYF.

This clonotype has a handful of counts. CDR3 bases: TGTGCCATCAGTGAGAGTGCGGGGAACACTGAAGCTTTCTTT. Amino acids: CAISESAGNTEAFF. The rearrangement joins TRBV10-3 to TRBJ1-1, with unresolved D. CDR1 is ENHRY, CDR2 SYGVKD, per germline. Trimming removed 2 bases from V and 1 base from J, with 8 bases in between. The CDR3 contains 14 residues.

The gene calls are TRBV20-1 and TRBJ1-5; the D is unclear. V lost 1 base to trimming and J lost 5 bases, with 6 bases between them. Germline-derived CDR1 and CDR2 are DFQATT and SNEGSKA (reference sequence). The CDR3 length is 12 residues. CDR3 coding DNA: TGCAGTGCTAGAGCGATAGATCAGCCCCAGCATTTT. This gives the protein CSARAIDQPQHF.

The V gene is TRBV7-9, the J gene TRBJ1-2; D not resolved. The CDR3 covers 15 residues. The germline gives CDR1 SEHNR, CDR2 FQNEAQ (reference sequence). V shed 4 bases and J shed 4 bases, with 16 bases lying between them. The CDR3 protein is CASSSNGREAYGYTF. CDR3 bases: TGTGCCAGCAGCTCGAACGGGAGGGAGGCCTATGGCTACACCTTC.

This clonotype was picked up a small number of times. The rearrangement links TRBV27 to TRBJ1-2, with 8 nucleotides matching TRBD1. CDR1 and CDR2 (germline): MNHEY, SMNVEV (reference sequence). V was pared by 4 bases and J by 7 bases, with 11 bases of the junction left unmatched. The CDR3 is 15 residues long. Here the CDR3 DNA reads TGTGCCAGCAGTTCAAACTTCCAGGGGGCTCGTGGCTACACCTTC. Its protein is CASSSNFQGARGYTF.

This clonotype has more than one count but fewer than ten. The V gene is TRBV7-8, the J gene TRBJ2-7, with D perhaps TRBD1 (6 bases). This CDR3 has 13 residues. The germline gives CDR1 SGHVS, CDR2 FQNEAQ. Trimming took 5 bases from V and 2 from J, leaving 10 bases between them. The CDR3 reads CASSKGGPYEQYF. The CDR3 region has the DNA TGTGCCAGCAGCAAAGGGGGACCCTACGAGCAGTACTTC.

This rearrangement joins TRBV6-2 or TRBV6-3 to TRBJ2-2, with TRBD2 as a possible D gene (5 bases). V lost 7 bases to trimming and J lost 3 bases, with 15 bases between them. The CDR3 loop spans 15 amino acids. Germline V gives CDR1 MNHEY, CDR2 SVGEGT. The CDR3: CASKFEVGDTGELFF. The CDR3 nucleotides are TGTGCCAGCAAATTCGAGGTCGGGGACACCGGGGAGCTGTTTTTT.

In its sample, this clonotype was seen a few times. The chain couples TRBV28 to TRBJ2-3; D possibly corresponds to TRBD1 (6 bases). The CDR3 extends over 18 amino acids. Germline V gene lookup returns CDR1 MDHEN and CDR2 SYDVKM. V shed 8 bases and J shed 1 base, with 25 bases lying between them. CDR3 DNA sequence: TGTGCCAGCGCCCACCGGGACATCTTAAACCCACGCACAGATACGCAGTATTTT. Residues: CASAHRDILNPRTDTQYF.

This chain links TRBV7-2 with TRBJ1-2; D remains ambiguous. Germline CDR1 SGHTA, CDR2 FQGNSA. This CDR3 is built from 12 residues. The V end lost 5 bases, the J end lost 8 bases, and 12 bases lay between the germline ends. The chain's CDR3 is CASSTISTGYTF. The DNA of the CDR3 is TGTGCCAGCAGCACCATATCCACGGGCTACACCTTC.

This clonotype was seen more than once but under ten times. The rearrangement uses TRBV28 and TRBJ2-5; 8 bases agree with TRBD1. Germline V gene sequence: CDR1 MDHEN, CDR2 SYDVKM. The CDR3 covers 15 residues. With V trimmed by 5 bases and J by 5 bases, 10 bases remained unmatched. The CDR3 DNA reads TGTGCCAGCAGTACCCCTCGGACAGGGATGGAGACCCAGTACTTC. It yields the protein CASSTPRTGMETQYF.

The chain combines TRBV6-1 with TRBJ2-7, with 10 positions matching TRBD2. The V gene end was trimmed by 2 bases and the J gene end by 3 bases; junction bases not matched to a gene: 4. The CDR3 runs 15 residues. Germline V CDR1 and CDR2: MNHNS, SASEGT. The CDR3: CASSELAGVDYEQYF. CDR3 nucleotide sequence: TGTGCCAGCAGTGAACTAGCGGGAGTCGACTACGAGCAGTACTTC.

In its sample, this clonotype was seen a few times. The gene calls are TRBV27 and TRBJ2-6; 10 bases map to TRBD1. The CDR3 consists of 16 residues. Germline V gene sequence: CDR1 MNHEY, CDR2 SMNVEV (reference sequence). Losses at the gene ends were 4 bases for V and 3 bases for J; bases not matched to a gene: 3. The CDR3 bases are TGTGCCAGCAGTTGGGACAGGGGTGGTGGGGCCAACGTCCTGACTTTC. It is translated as CASSWDRGGGANVLTF.

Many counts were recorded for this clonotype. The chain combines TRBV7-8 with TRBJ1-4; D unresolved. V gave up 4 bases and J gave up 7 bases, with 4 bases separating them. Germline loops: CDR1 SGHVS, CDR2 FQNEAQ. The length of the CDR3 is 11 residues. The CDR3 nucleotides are TGTGCCAGCAGCTGGGGTGAAAAACTGTTTTTT. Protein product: CASSWGEKLFF. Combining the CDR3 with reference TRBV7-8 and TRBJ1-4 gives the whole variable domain GAGVSQSPRYKVAKRGQDVALRCDPISGHVSLFWYQQALGQGPEFLTYFQNEAQLDKSGLPSDRFFAERPEGSVSTLKIQRTQQEDSAVYLCASSWGEKLFFGSGTQLSVL.

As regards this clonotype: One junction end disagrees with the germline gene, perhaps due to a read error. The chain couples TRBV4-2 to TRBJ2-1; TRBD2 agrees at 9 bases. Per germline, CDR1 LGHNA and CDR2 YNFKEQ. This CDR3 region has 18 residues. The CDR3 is CASGQDLAGGGVWNEQFF. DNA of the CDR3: TGTGCCAGCGGCCAAGATCTGGCGGGAGGGGGGGTTTGGAATGAGCAGTTCTTC.

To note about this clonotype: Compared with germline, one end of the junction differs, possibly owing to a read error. CDR3 sequence: CARSLTTVAGNTIYF. CDR3 DNA sequence: TGTGCCAGAAGCTTAACGACAGTCGCTGGAAACACCATATATTTT. The V and J genes are TRBV7-3 and TRBJ1-3; a weak D match, TRBD1 (5 bases). The CDR3 is made up of 15 amino acids. The germline gives CDR1 SGHTA, CDR2 FQGTGA.

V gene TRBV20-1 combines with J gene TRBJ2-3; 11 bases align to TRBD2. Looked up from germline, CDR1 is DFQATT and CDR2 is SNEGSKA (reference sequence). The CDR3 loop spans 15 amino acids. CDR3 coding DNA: TGCAGCACTAGCGGGAGACAACTTGGCACAGATACGCAGTATTTT. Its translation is CSTSGRQLGTDTQYF.